This entry is about one T cell receptor (beta chain). Which antigen it targets is not known. The record has no base qualities; no much larger clone is one base away. The CDR3 sequence holds 16 residues, the cysteine and phenylalanine included. Only the CDR3 DNA is retained, 48 bases long and in frame from the first base. The germline V gene (reference sequence) specifies MNHEY as CDR1 and SMNVEV as CDR2. V is cut back by 2 bases and J by 2 bases, with 5 bases in the junction unmatched. These data come from a study of T cell responses to AZD1222 COVID-19 vaccine (dated by TCRdb to the early 2020s). About the investigation overall: TCR sequencing was performed for more than 230 trial participants, of whom around 200 were given two doses of AZD1222 and some 26 were given two doses of MenACWY control vaccine. Trial participants were enrolled by age into 18-55, 56-69 and 70-plus year subgroups, with approximately 150, 28 and 58 TCR-sequenced participants respectively. What the study reported, not specific to this receptor: In the small 56-69-year group, the increase in depth fell short of significance, most likely because of low power. The whole spike protein was spanned by vaccine-associated CD4 TCRs, and dominant responses were seen in regions 160-218 and 743-854. Conclusions about previously exposed vaccinees are limited because only six or seven AZD1222 recipients were SARS-CoV-2 seropositive at baseline. Epitopes outside the regions mutated in the B.1.351 and B.1.1.7 variants were reportedly recognized by nearly half of the unique spike-specific TCRs. Participants were mostly white British, with more females than males. The authors suggested clonal diversity may have been underestimated. Spike-specific TCR breadth and depth rose significantly after two AZD1222 doses compared with day 0 and with MenACWY recipients. No day 14 peak-response samples were available, so repertoires were characterized only after the peak T cell response.

The CDR3 regions of human TCRbeta chains were subjected to immunosequencing. Regarding the original processing steps: TCRs in the repertoires were compared against a reference library of SARS-CoV-2-specific TCRs that had been generated with the MIRA antigen-specificity platform. Breadth meant the fraction of unique TCRs that were SARS-CoV-2-associated, whereas depth meant the fraction of total T cells that were SARS-CoV-2-associated. Using the MIRA data, each spike-specific TCR was assigned both to the spike region to which the TCR was reactive and to a CD4 or CD8 class. Log10-transformed breadth and depth values were compared by one-way ANOVA with Sidak's multiple comparisons tests. In its TCRdb copy, this immuneACCESS table keeps in-frame sequences only and misses some clones. Where compared with another copy, unresolved V genes explain less than half of these, and the others have no known cause. D and trimming were read from the DNA, whereas the V and J calls and clone size are those reported in that table. In this sample the table shows 65,000 to 85,000 clones, 80% of which occur a single time. The top ten hold about an eighth of the sample.

The sample's time point label, decoded: about 28 days (+/-7) after the second vaccine dose. Because spike-specific TCR depth and breadth did not differ between the two schedules, AZD1222 recipients who got a second dose at roughly 4 weeks were pooled with those who got a second dose at roughly 12 weeks. The vaccinee samples were drawn from two UK trials, COV001 and COV002, one of which was a single-blind randomized controlled phase 2/3 trial testing AZD1222 (ChAdOx1 nCoV-19) in healthy adults. For TCRbeta chain sequencing, PBMC samples were collected from trial participants at day 0 and at day 28 after the second dose.

The sequencing here drew on peripheral blood, taken 28 days after the second AZD1222 dose. The sequence was obtained from an adult who received the AZD1222 COVID-19 vaccine. This chain joins TRBV27 to TRBJ2-1, and 8 junction bases match TRBD1. The sequence in DNA is TGTGCCAGCAGTTTAGCAGGGGGCCCGGCCTACAATGAGCAGTTCTTC. Translation gives CASSLAGGPAYNEQFF.